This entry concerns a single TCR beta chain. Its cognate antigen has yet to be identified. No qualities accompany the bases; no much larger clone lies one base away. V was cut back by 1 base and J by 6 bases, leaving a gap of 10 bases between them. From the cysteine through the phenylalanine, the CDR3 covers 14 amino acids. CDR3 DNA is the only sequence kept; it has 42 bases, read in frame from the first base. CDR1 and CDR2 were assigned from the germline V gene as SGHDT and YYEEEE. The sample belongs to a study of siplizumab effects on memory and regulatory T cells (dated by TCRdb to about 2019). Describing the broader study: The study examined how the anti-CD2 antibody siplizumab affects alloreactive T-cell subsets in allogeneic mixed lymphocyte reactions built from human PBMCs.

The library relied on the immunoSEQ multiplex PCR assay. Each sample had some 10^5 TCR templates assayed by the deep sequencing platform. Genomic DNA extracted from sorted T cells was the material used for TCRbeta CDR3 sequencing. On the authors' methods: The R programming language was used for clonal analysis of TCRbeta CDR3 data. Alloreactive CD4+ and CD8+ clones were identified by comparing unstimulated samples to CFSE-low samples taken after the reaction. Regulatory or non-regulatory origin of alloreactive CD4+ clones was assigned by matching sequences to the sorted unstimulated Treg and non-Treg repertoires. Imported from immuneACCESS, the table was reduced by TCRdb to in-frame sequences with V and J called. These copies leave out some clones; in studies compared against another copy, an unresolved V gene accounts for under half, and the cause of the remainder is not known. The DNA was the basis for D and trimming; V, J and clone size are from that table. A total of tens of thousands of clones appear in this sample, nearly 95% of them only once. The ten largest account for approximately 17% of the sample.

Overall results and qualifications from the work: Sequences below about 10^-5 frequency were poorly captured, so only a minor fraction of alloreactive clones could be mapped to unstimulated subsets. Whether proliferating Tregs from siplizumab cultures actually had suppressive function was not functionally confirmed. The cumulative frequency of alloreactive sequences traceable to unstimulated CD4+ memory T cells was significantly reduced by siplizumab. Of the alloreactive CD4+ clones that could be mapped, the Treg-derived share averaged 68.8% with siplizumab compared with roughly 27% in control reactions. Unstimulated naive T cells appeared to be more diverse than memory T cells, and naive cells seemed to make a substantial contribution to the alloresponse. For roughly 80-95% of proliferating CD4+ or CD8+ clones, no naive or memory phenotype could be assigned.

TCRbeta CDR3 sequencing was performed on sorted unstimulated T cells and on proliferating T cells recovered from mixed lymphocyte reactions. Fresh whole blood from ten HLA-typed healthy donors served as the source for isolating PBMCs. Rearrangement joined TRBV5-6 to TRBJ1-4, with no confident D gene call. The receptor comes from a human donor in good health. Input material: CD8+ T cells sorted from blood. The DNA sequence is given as TGTGCCAGCAGCTTGCTTATCTGGGATGAAAAACTGTTTTTT. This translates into CASSLLIWDEKLFF. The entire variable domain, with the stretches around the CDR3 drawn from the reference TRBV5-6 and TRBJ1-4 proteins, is DAGVTQSPTHLIKTRGQQVTLRCSPKSGHDTVSWYQQALGQGPQFIFQYYEEEERQRGNFPDRFSGHQFPNYSSELNVNALLLGDSALYLCASSLLIWDEKLFFGSGTQLSVL.